One T cell receptor (beta chain) is described in this entry. The clone's antigen remains unknown. Base qualities are not recorded, but no much larger clone differs from it by a single base. This sample was taken from a study of blood T cell repertoires in COVID-19 (dated by TCRdb to between 2020 and 2021). About the full investigation: Samples covering the acute and convalescent phases of COVID-19 were provided by collaborators in the United States, Italy and Spain. The prospective study material was composed of cDNA or gDNA derived from T cells, B-cell-depleted T cells, or PBMCs. The dataset comprised deeply sampled blood TCRbeta repertoires from subjects exposed to, actively infected with, or recovered from COVID-19. The repertoires were made available in a free public database intended to serve as a resource for research on the immune response to SARS-CoV-2. Samples came from the ongoing ImmuneRACE study (first 160 participants) plus 1,254 subjects from 6 global collaborators. Sample metadata almost always included a de-identified subject ID, COVID-19 status, age in years and sex. Where available, HLA class I and class II types were taken from metadata supplied by the sample provider and were not determined by assay-based typing. Findings and caveats that apply to the study as a whole: How much clinical and demographic metadata was included differed by source and by participant, and the metadata was provided uncurated.

TCRbeta CDR3 regions were amplified from genomic DNA using the immunoSEQ Assay, a bias-controlled multiplex PCR. Processing in the source paper ran as follows. The number of nucleated cells in each sample was estimated from the amplification of reference gene primers within the assay. To quantify the absolute abundance of each unique TCRbeta CDR3 rearrangement, sequence reads were collapsed and filtered. Productive Simpson clonality was computed per sample as the square root of Simpson's diversity index over productive rearrangements. TCRdb mirrors the immuneACCESS table, restricted to in-frame sequences. Some clones are absent from its copies; in checked studies, under half trace to an unresolved V gene, and the reason for the others is unknown. The DNA gave D and trimming, while V, J and clone size come from that table. This sample comprises tens of thousands of clones, about 89% of them detected only once. 3.5% to 4% of the sample is taken by the ten largest.

Spanning cysteine to phenylalanine, the CDR3 consists of 12 amino acids. The CDR3 DNA has 36 bases and is translated from base 1. Cut back by 2 bases and 10 bases, the V and J ends lie 6 bases apart. CDR1 is given as MNHNS and CDR2 as SASEGT, both from the germline V gene. Whole blood was collected in K2EDTA tubes by collaborating institutions according to the institutions' own protocols. Collaborator samples were shipped for TCRbeta analysis as frozen whole blood, isolated PBMCs, or DNA extracted from either sample type. This clonotype was sampled from a woman aged 50 to 65 in a cohort sampled during active COVID-19. The chain is made from TRBV6-1 and TRBJ1-6; the D gene assignment is ambiguous. Source material: peripheral blood. At the DNA level, the sequence is TGTGCCAGCAGTGAATTCCAATCACCCCTCCACTTT. Translated, it reads CASSEFQSPLHF.